The 32 T cell receptor beta chains listed next were all sequenced from one sample in a study of cytomegalovirus exposure and HLA in healthy donors. The PCR was carried out with 60 Vbeta primers and 13 Jbeta primers. Profiling relied on immunoSEQ multiplex PCR, and the TCRdb table lists in-frame clones only, not all of them. The sample has some 71,000 clones, around two thirds seen once. Specimen: PBMCs. These receptors were collected from a woman in her forties or fifties in good health and CMV-seropositive.

J is TRBJ1-1 and V is TRBV6-5; D is perhaps TRBD1 (5 bases). The CDR3 runs 14 residues. In germline, CDR1 is MNHEY, CDR2 SVGAGI. Between the trimmed V and J ends, which lost 4 bases and 3 bases, there was a span of 12 bases. The CDR3 sequence: CASSLQVRDTEAFF. The DNA for the CDR3 is TGTGCCAGCAGTTTACAGGTTAGGGACACTGAAGCTTTCTTT.

The chain has TRBV6-6 and TRBJ1-5; D might be TRBD1 (5 bases). The germline CDR1 and CDR2 sequences are MNHNY and SVGAGI (reference sequence). V lost 3 bases, J lost 2 bases, and 8 bases lay in between. CDR3 length: 14 amino acids. CDR3 protein: CASSYGARNQPQHF. CDR3 in DNA: TGTGCCAGCAGTTATGGGGCGCGCAATCAGCCCCAGCATTTT.

The chain has TRBV5-4 and TRBJ1-4, with a possible D match to TRBD1 (6 bases). Trimming removed 3 bases at V and 8 bases at J, with 14 bases between. CDR1 and CDR2 (germline): SGHNT, YYREEE (reference sequence). The CDR3 runs 14 residues. The CDR3 nucleotides are TGTGCCAGCAGCTATCACAGGGAAAGCGAAAAACTGTTTTTT. This encodes CASSYHRESEKLFF.

V and J are TRBV7-6 and TRBJ2-5; D is possibly TRBD2 (6 bases). CDR3 length: 13 residues. Trimming took 4 bases from V and 5 from J, leaving 11 bases between them. Germline loops: CDR1 SGHVS, CDR2 FNYEAQ. The CDR3 here is CASSSPGEETQYF. In nucleotides, the CDR3 is TGTGCCAGCAGCTCCCCGGGGGAGGAGACCCAGTACTTC.

The chain combines TRBV5-8 with TRBJ1-5; 8 bases align to TRBD1. The CDR3 has 14 residues. Per the germline V gene, CDR1 is SGHTS and CDR2 is YDEGEE. V lost 9 bases to trimming and J lost 4 bases; unmatched junction nucleotides: 9. The CDR3 sequence: CANHRQGTNQPQHF. For the CDR3, the DNA is TGTGCCAACCACAGACAGGGGACTAATCAGCCCCAGCATTTT.

The CDR3 loop is CASSPGRPTYNEQFF. CDR3 nucleotides: TGTGCCAGCAGCCCTGGCAGGCCGACCTACAATGAGCAGTTCTTC. V and J are TRBV7-9 and TRBJ2-1; D remains unclear. This CDR3 has 15 residues. CDR1 is SEHNR and CDR2 is FQNEAQ in the germline V gene (reference sequence). The V end lost 5 bases, the J end lost 2 bases, and 13 bases lay between the germline ends.

This chain connects TRBV7-8 to TRBJ2-5; perhaps TRBD2 as D (5 bases). Trimming removed 0 bases at V and 5 bases at J, with 10 bases between. Germline-derived CDR1 and CDR2 are SGHVS and FQNEAQ. CDR3 size: 14 residues. The DNA for the CDR3 is TGTGCCAGCAGCTTAGCGCTTTCGGGGGAGACCCAGTACTTC. Translating it yields CASSLALSGETQYF.

The V gene is TRBV9, the J gene TRBJ1-4; D is possibly TRBD1 (6 bases). The CDR3 runs to 15 residues. V was shortened by 3 bases and J by 6 bases, with 15 bases between the two germline ends. Germline CDR1 is SGDLS and CDR2 is YYNGEE. The DNA of the CDR3 is TGTGCCAGCAGCGCCGACTTAGGGGGGGATGAAAAACTGTTTTTT. It codes for CASSADLGGDEKLFF. The full variable domain, completed using reference TRBV9 and TRBJ1-4, is DSGVTQTPKHLITATGQRVTLRCSPRSGDLSVYWYQQSLDQGLQFLIQYYNGEERAKGNILERFSAQQFPDLHSELNLSSLELGDSALYFCASSADLGGDEKLFFGSGTQLSVL.

The V gene is TRBV7-2, the J gene TRBJ2-7; possibly TRBD1 for D (5 bases). CDR1 is SGHTA and CDR2 is FQGNSA in the germline V gene. V lost 2 bases to trimming and J lost 5 bases, with 13 bases between them. This CDR3 region has 14 residues. CDR3 sequence reads: CASSLTQGRHEQYF. The CDR3 bases are TGTGCCAGCAGCTTAACTCAGGGAAGACACGAGCAGTACTTC.

J is TRBJ2-3 and V is TRBV7-6; 8 nucleotides line up with TRBD2. Trimming at V came to 2 bases and at J to 4 bases, leaving 14 bases not matched to a gene. Germline-derived CDR1 and CDR2 are SGHVS and FNYEAQ. CDR3 length equals 18 residues. The CDR3 reads CASSLPRTGGPSSDTQYF. DNA for the CDR3: TGTGCCAGCAGCTTACCCAGAACGGGGGGGCCTAGTTCAGATACGCAGTATTTT.

This chain uses TRBV2 with TRBJ1-6, with TRBD1 matching over 9 bases. V lost 5 bases and J lost 11; bases outside the gene matches: 7. This CDR3 is 14 amino acids long. Germline CDR1 reads SNHLY; CDR2 reads FYNNEI. CDR3 sequence: CASSPGTGNPPLHF. The CDR3 DNA sequence: TGTGCCAGCAGTCCCGGGACAGGGAATCCACCCCTCCACTTT. Full variable domain (outside the CDR3, taken from reference TRBV2 and TRBJ1-6): EPEVTQTPSHQVTQMGQEVILRCVPISNHLYFYWYRQILGQKVEFLVSFYNNEISEKSEIFDDQFSVERPDGSNFTLKIRSTKLEDSAMYFCASSPGTGNPPLHFGNGTRLTVT.

This clone was seen a few times. V gene TRBV7-2 combines with J gene TRBJ2-5; maybe TRBD2 (5 bases). From germline, CDR1 is SGHTA and CDR2 FQGNSA. This CDR3 spans 15 amino acids. V gave up 5 bases and J gave up 2 bases, with 15 bases separating them. The CDR3, as DNA: TGTGCCAGCAGCCCCCATGGGAGCGGTCAAGAGACCCAGTACTTC. This codes for CASSPHGSGQETQYF. Variable domain in full (rest from reference TRBV7-2 and TRBJ2-5): GAGVSQSPSNKVTEKGKDVELRCDPISGHTALYWYRQSLGQGLEFLIYFQGNSAPDKSGLPSDRFSAERTGGSVSTLTIQRTQQEDSAVYLCASSPHGSGQETQYFGPGTRLLVL.

This rearrangement joins TRBV9 to TRBJ1-2, with D possibly TRBD1 on 5 matching bases. The germline V and J ends were trimmed by 0 bases and 7 bases, with 10 bases remaining between them. This CDR3 region has 13 residues. Germline CDR1 reads SGDLS; CDR2 reads YYNGEE. CDR3 in amino acids: CASSVATGVGYTF. In DNA, the CDR3 is TGTGCCAGCAGCGTAGCCACGGGGGTTGGCTACACCTTC.

The chain is built from TRBV11-3 and TRBJ2-5; TRBD1 aligns across 9 bases. Germline CDR1 is SGHNT and CDR2 is YENEEA. The CDR3 is 15 residues long. Unmatched junction bases numbered 8, after V lost 5 bases and J lost 4 bases. The CDR3 nucleotides read TGTGCCAGCAGCGAACAGGGGGCGCGGGGAGAGACCCAGTACTTC. Translating it yields CASSEQGARGETQYF.

The rearrangement links TRBV7-3 to TRBJ2-3; a weak D match, TRBD2 (6 bases). The CDR3 sequence is 15 residues long. The germline gives CDR1 SGHTA, CDR2 FQGTGA. Trimming removed 0 bases at V and 6 bases at J, with 13 bases between. Here the CDR3 DNA reads TGTGCCAGCAGCTTAACTGCAGGGAGGAGCGATACGCAGTATTTT. The encoded protein is CASSLTAGRSDTQYF.

The rearrangement joins TRBV30 to TRBJ1-3, with 11 bases fitting TRBD1. The CDR3 covers 14 residues. The J segment lost 2 bases and the V segment lost 5 bases, leaving 2 bases of the junction unmatched. Germline CDR1 is GTSNPN and CDR2 is SVGIG (reference sequence). CDR3 coding DNA: TGTGCCTGGGGACAGGGGGCGGCTGGAAACACCATATATTTT. Translation gives CAWGQGAAGNTIYF.

The V call is TRBV28, the J call TRBJ2-6; D not certain. The V and J ends lost 5 bases and 0 bases respectively, with 2 bases between them. The germline V gene encodes CDR1 MDHEN and CDR2 SYDVKM. The CDR3 contains 13 residues. This chain's CDR3 is CASSLSGANVLTF. The CDR3 DNA is TGTGCCAGCAGTCTCTCTGGGGCCAACGTCCTGACTTTC.

In this sample, this clone is medium-sized (0.01 to 0.1%). V gene TRBV5-1 combines with J gene TRBJ2-3; 10 nucleotides align to TRBD1. CDR3 length: 15 residues. Per germline, CDR1 SGHRS and CDR2 YFSETQ. J lost 2 bases, V lost 0 bases, and 0 bases had no gene match. Here the CDR3 DNA reads TGCGCCAGCAGCTTGGGACAGGGGGCCACAGATACGCAGTATTTT. As protein: CASSLGQGATDTQYF.

V and J are TRBV15 and TRBJ2-1, with 8 bases that match TRBD2. Germline CDR1 is LNHNV and CDR2 is YYDKDF (reference sequence). The CDR3 has 16 residues. V lost 5 bases to trimming and J lost 6 bases; unmatched junction nucleotides: 12. Here the CDR3 DNA reads TGTGCCACCAGCTTCCCACAGGGACTAGGGATCAATGAGCAGTTCTTC. Its translation is CATSFPQGLGINEQFF. Using reference TRBV15 and TRBJ2-1 for the parts outside the CDR3, the full variable domain is DAMVIQNPRYQVTQFGKPVTLSCSQTLNHNVMYWYQQKSSQAPKLLFHYYDKDFNNEADTPDNFQSRRPNTSFCFLDIRSPGLGDTAMYLCATSFPQGLGINEQFFGPGTRLTVL.

The chain has TRBV6-5 and TRBJ2-2, with D unresolved. Germline V gene lookup returns CDR1 MNHEY and CDR2 SVGAGI. Trimming removed 5 bases from V and 2 bases from J, with 12 bases in between. The CDR3 covers 15 residues. Here the CDR3 DNA reads TGTGCCAGCAGTCCATCCAGTACCAACACCGGGGAGCTGTTTTTT. Translation: CASSPSSTNTGELFF.

The chain has TRBV5-4 and TRBJ2-2; TRBD1 aligns across 8 bases. The V gene end was trimmed by 2 bases and the J gene end by 6 bases; junction bases not matched to a gene: 9. Per the germline V gene, CDR1 is SGHNT and CDR2 is YYREEE (reference sequence). The CDR3 spans 16 residues. The CDR3 is CASSLAGTGNPGELFF. Written as DNA, the CDR3 is TGTGCCAGCAGCTTAGCCGGGACAGGCAATCCCGGGGAGCTGTTTTTT.

This chain connects TRBV4-3 to TRBJ1-1, with TRBD1 identical over 9 bases. This CDR3 has 17 residues. CDR1 and CDR2 (germline): LGHNA, YSLEER. Unmatched junction bases numbered 12, after V lost 6 bases and J lost 1 base. The CDR3 nucleotides read TGCGCCAGCAGTCCCACATACACAGGGGGCTGGAACACTGAAGCTTTCTTT. Translated: CASSPTYTGGWNTEAFF.

V is TRBV6-5 and J is TRBJ2-7; 8 bases are a match to TRBD1. This CDR3 is 15 amino acids long. The germline gives CDR1 MNHEY, CDR2 SVGAGI. The J segment lost 0 bases and the V segment lost 0 bases, leaving 1 base of the junction unmatched. CDR3: CASSYSDRASYEQYF. Written as DNA, the CDR3 is TGTGCCAGCAGTTACTCGGACAGGGCCTCCTACGAGCAGTACTTC.

The V call is TRBV18, the J call TRBJ1-1; TRBD1 aligns across 9 bases. The germline V gene has CDR1 KGHSH and CDR2 LQKENI. The trim removed 3 bases at V and 3 bases at J, leaving 5 bases unmatched. The CDR3 sequence is 15 residues long. The CDR3 here is CASSPFRQGDTEAFF. DNA for the CDR3: TGTGCCAGCTCACCGTTTAGACAGGGGGACACTGAAGCTTTCTTT.

The rearrangement uses TRBV4-3 and TRBJ2-1; weak D call: TRBD2 (6 bases). V was pared by 1 base and J by 3 bases, with 10 bases between. The germline gives CDR1 LGHNA, CDR2 YSLEER. The CDR3 runs 15 residues. The CDR3 spells CASSQGLGGYNEQFF. The CDR3 DNA is TGCGCCAGCAGCCAAGGACTAGGAGGCTACAATGAGCAGTTCTTC.

The chain is built from TRBV27 and TRBJ1-1; D possibly corresponds to TRBD1 (5 bases). Germline V CDR1 and CDR2: MNHEY, SMNVEV (reference sequence). The CDR3 loop spans 14 amino acids. V lost 7 bases and J 3 bases, leaving 15 bases between the germline ends. CDR3 amino acids: CASTSGFRDTEAFF. The CDR3 DNA reads TGTGCCAGCACCTCAGGGTTTCGGGACACTGAAGCTTTCTTT.

J is TRBJ2-2 and V is TRBV19; 12 nucleotides match TRBD1. The CDR3 has 16 residues. Germline V gene lookup returns CDR1 LNHDA and CDR2 SQIVND (reference sequence). V was pared by 5 bases and J by 4 bases, with 5 bases of the junction left unmatched. CDR3 sequence: CASSDRDRGLTGELFF. The CDR3 DNA sequence: TGTGCCAGTAGTGACCGGGACAGGGGGCTCACCGGGGAGCTGTTTTTT.

DNA for the CDR3: TGTGCCAGCAGTTTCGGGACAGCGAGCATTTACGAGCAGTACTTC. As protein: CASSFGTASIYEQYF. The rearrangement links TRBV27 to TRBJ2-7; 7 bases are shared with TRBD1. Germline CDR1 and CDR2: MNHEY and SMNVEV (reference sequence). CDR3 size: 15 residues. The V segment lost 3 bases and the J segment 4 bases; nucleotides outside the gene matches: 9.

This clone appeared once. The chain has TRBV11-2 and TRBJ2-3; no reliable D call. CDR1 is SGHAT, CDR2 FQNNGV, per germline. Trimming took 2 bases from V and 8 from J, leaving 23 bases between them. The CDR3 extends over 17 amino acids. The CDR3 spells CASSLLRNGKTQVTQYF. CDR3 sequence (DNA): TGTGCCAGCAGCTTACTTAGAAACGGTAAAACCCAGGTTACGCAGTATTTT.

V is TRBV28 and J is TRBJ1-2, with a tentative D call TRBD1 (6 bases). The CDR3 is made up of 12 amino acids. Looked up from germline, CDR1 is MDHEN and CDR2 is SYDVKM. V lost 5 bases to trimming and J lost 4 bases, with 8 bases between them. The DNA for the CDR3 is TGTGCCAGCAGTCGGACAGTCTATGGCTACACCTTC. Its protein product is CASSRTVYGYTF.

The chain has TRBV11-2 and TRBJ2-7, with 9 bases fitting TRBD1. Losses at the gene ends were 4 bases for V and 5 bases for J; bases not matched to a gene: 9. Per germline, CDR1 SGHAT and CDR2 FQNNGV. The length of the CDR3 is 15 residues. The CDR3 sequence is CASSSPGQGANEQYF. CDR3 nucleotides: TGTGCCAGCAGCTCACCGGGACAGGGAGCCAACGAGCAGTACTTC. The full variable domain, its missing parts supplied by reference TRBV11-2 and TRBJ2-7, is EAGVAQSPRYKIIEKRQSVAFWCNPISGHATLYWYQQILGQGPKLLIQFQNNGVVDDSQLPKDRFSAERLKGVDSTLKIQPAKLEDSAVYLCASSSPGQGANEQYFGPGTRLTVT.

The V and J genes are TRBV19 and TRBJ2-5; tentatively, D is TRBD2 (5 bases). Trimming took 3 bases from V and 2 from J, leaving 7 bases between them. The germline V gene has CDR1 LNHDA and CDR2 SQIVND (reference sequence). This CDR3 has 13 amino acids. CDR3 nucleotides: TGTGCCAGTAGTATTGAGGGACAAGAGACCCAGTACTTC. The encoded protein is CASSIEGQETQYF. The full variable domain, rest sourced from reference TRBV19 and TRBJ2-5, is DGGITQSPKYLFRKEGQNVTLSCEQNLNHDAMYWYRQDPGQGLRLIYYSQIVNDFQKGDIAEGYSVSREKKESFPLTVTSAQKNPTAFYLCASSIEGQETQYFGPGTRLLVL.